Listed below are T cell receptor beta chains from one sample, sequenced in a study of monozygotic twins with inflammatory bowel disease. TCRdb re-called the 5' RACE reads and gives one entry per CDR3 protein, without DNA. The listing records 400,000 to 500,000 distinct CDR3 sequences. The sample consisted of blood. The receptors shown here come from a human donor with ulcerative colitis or Crohn's disease, or a healthy co-twin of an affected twin (not recorded which). CDR3s include the opening cysteine and the closing phenylalanine or tryptophan.

15,TRBV19,TRBJ2-3,CASSILAGEADTQYF
15,TRBV19,TRBJ2-7,CASSSRDRGQYEQYF
14,TRBV29-1,TRBJ1-1,CSVEEGDRGTEAFF
16,TRBV4-3,TRBJ2-2,CASSQVSGRITGELFF
13,TRBV24-1,TRBJ2-5,CATSDLIQETQYF
11,TRBV30,TRBJ1-1,CALEWNTEAFF
15,TRBV6-2/TRBV6-3,TRBJ1-5,CASSTGTVLYQPQHF
18,TRBV12-3/TRBV12-4,TRBJ2-6,CASSLVWTGHSGANVLTF
12,TRBV6-4,TRBJ2-3,CASSDGTDTQYF
15,TRBV9,TRBJ2-3,CASSDRLTPGGTQYF
15,TRBV30,TRBJ2-1,CAWSFSGGNYNEQFF
12,TRBV20-1,TRBJ1-1,CRMRGVNTEAFF
16,TRBV9,TRBJ2-2,CASSVVGTMNTGELFF
17,TRBV5-5,TRBJ2-5,CASSPPGSGATLETQYF
14,TRBV29-1,TRBJ1-2,CSVETDSGGYGYTF
16,TRBV30,TRBJ2-7,CAWSQIGQGVSYEQYF
15,TRBV20-1,TRBJ2-7,CSARDVQRLSYEQYF
13,TRBV18,TRBJ2-5,CASSPSVPETQYF
15,TRBV7-8,TRBJ1-2,CASSLKSGGDYGYTF
14,TRBV5-1,TRBJ1-1,CASSLSTGYTEAFF
14,TRBV6-1,TRBJ2-5,CASSDRATQETQYF
12,TRBV20-1,TRBJ2-5,CSARWERETQYF
15,TRBV4-2,TRBJ2-1,CASSQTSDGNNEQFF